The clone carrying this T cell receptor (beta chain) was observed a handful of times. Other DNA sequences in this sample translate to the same CDR3. Blood sampling took place at baseline, cycle 4 day 1, and cycle 7 day 1. Sequencing was performed with immunoSEQ multiplex PCR; in TCRdb, only in-frame clones are kept and a portion is missing. The sample has roughly 67,000 clones; roughly 92% are singletons. Looked up from germline, CDR1 is LNHDA and CDR2 is SQIVND (reference sequence). There are 12 residues in the CDR3. Between the trimmed V and J ends, which lost 5 bases and 2 bases, there was a span of 7 bases. The record originates from a study of OX40 agonist ivuxolimab in advanced cancers. Study overall: Ivuxolimab, an agonist antibody against OX40 (CD134), was given to patients.

The TCR comes from an adult with an advanced solid tumor such as melanoma, head and neck, liver or kidney cancer. The sequenced sample was CD4+ or CD8+ T cells sorted from blood, obtained in a trial of the OX40 agonist ivuxolimab. The chain has TRBV19 and TRBJ2-7; D is possibly TRBD1 or TRBD2 (5 bases each). This CDR3 is CASSGTAYEQYF. The CDR3, as DNA: TGTGCCAGTAGTGGGACGGCCTACGAGCAGTACTTC.